Each of the 14 T cell receptor beta chains below was sequenced from the same sample in a study of T cells in Graves' hyperthyroidism and ophthalmopathy. The CDR3 regions of TCR beta were amplified from RNA transcripts. In the first-round RT-PCR of the TCR CDR3, the HTBI primer set was used. TCRdb re-called the multiplex PCR reads through MiXCR, storing one row per CDR3 protein. Of under 600,000 distinct CDR3 sequences in the sample, roughly a sixth were seen once. What was sequenced was blood. The source is a woman between 40 and 50 years old with Graves' ophthalmopathy.

This clonotype appeared a few times. CDR3: CASSGGGDRGTFF. The CDR3 nucleotides read TGTGCCAGCAGTGGGGGGGGGGACAGGGGAACTTTCTTT. The rearrangement joins TRBV2 to TRBJ1-1, with 10 bases matching TRBD1. With V trimmed by 4 bases and J by 12 bases, 8 bases remained unmatched. The germline gives CDR1 SNHLY, CDR2 FYNNEI. The CDR3 runs 13 residues.

This clonotype was observed at least ten times. The rearrangement joins TRBV20-1 to TRBJ2-3; D unclear. Trimming shortened V by 2 bases and J by 3 bases, and 18 bases separated the two germline ends. CDR3 length: 16 amino acids. Germline assignment: CDR1 DFQATT and CDR2 SNEGSKA (reference sequence). The CDR3 spells CSARSKAGLWTDTQYF. CDR3 bases: TGCAGTGCTAGAAGCAAGGCTGGCCTTTGGACAGATACGCAGTATTTT.

This clonotype was counted at least ten times. V gene TRBV27 combines with J gene TRBJ1-2; possible D gene TRBD1, 6 bases. CDR1 is MNHEY and CDR2 is SMNVEV in the germline V gene (reference sequence). CDR3 length equals 15 residues. V was shortened by 4 bases and J by 5 bases, with 17 bases between the two germline ends. CDR3 nucleotides: TGTGCCAGCAGTTCAGCAGGGGCCCAATTATATGGCTACACCTTC. Amino acids: CASSSAGAQLYGYTF.

This clonotype has at least ten counts. The chain is built from TRBV3-1 and TRBJ1-3; D is ambiguous. Germline loops: CDR1 LGHDT, CDR2 YNNKEL (reference sequence). The CDR3 contains 14 residues. Trimming removed 1 base from V and 3 bases from J, with 7 bases in between. The CDR3 nucleotides are TGTGCCAGCAGCCAAGCCAGACTTGGAAACACCATATATTTT. Protein product: CASSQARLGNTIYF.

This clonotype has at least ten counts. The V gene is TRBV27, the J gene TRBJ2-7; D is perhaps TRBD1 or TRBD2 (5 bases each). V lost 5 bases and J lost 3, with 14 bases in between. The CDR3 loop spans 14 amino acids. CDR1 MNHEY and CDR2 SMNVEV come from the germline V gene (reference sequence). CDR3 region: CASSDRDPRYEQYF. The CDR3 coding sequence is TGTGCCAGCAGTGATCGGGACCCCCGCTACGAGCAGTACTTC.

This clonotype appeared many times. V and J are TRBV19 and TRBJ2-7; the D is unclear. The germline V and J ends were trimmed by 2 bases and 0 bases, with 11 bases remaining between them. From germline, CDR1 is LNHDA and CDR2 SQIVND (reference sequence). The CDR3 is made up of 15 amino acids. CDR3 bases: TGTGCCAGTAGTATAAACGTTGGACCCTCCTACGAGCAGTACTTC. Protein: CASSINVGPSYEQYF.

In this sample, this clonotype turned up many times. The chain links TRBV20-1 to TRBJ2-7; D is unresolved. Trimming stripped 0 bases from V and 2 bases from J, with 8 bases between. In germline, CDR1 is DFQATT, CDR2 SNEGSKA (reference sequence). The CDR3 sequence is 13 residues long. The CDR3 is CSARDSGAYEQYF. Here the CDR3 DNA reads TGCAGTGCTAGAGATAGTGGGGCCTACGAGCAGTACTTC.

This clonotype was observed at least ten times. This chain connects TRBV28 to TRBJ2-1, with D perhaps matching TRBD1 (6 bases). Trimming stripped 5 bases from V and 6 bases from J, with 14 bases between. Germline-derived CDR1 and CDR2 are MDHEN and SYDVKM. The CDR3 is made up of 14 amino acids. This CDR3 is CASSLRGEGNEQFF. The CDR3 bases are TGTGCCAGCAGTCTCAGGGGAGAGGGCAATGAGCAGTTCTTC.

The V call is TRBV5-1, the J call TRBJ2-7, with D possibly matching TRBD1 (6 bases). The CDR3 spans 15 residues. Germline CDR1 and CDR2: SGHRS and YFSETQ. With 1 base removed from V and 7 bases from J, the gap between germline ends came to 18 bases. CDR3: CASSLTGTLFMEQYF. The DNA for the CDR3 is TGCGCCAGCAGCTTGACCGGGACATTGTTTATGGAGCAGTACTTC.

The table lists this clonotype with a few counts. The chain joins TRBV19 to TRBJ1-4, with TRBD1 matching over 7 bases. The CDR3 has 14 amino acids. V dropped 6 bases and J dropped 6; count of bases not matched to a gene: 7. Germline CDR1 LNHDA, CDR2 SQIVND (reference sequence). For the CDR3, the DNA is TGTGCCAGTAGCGCAGACAGGGTTGATGAAAAACTGTTTTTT. Its protein is CASSADRVDEKLFF.

The rearrangement links TRBV20-1 to TRBJ2-1; D remains unclear. The V gene lost 3 bases and the J gene lost 0 bases, with 6 bases spanning the gap. Germline V gene data show CDR1 as DFQATT and CDR2 as SNEGSKA (reference sequence). There are 13 residues in the CDR3. The CDR3 DNA is TGCAGTGCTAGGCGCAGCTCCTACAATGAGCAGTTCTTC. Protein sequence: CSARRSSYNEQFF.

This clonotype was seen only a few times. The chain carries TRBV20-1 and TRBJ2-1; D uncertain. The germline CDR1 and CDR2 sequences are DFQATT and SNEGSKA (reference sequence). CDR3 size: 16 residues. The V gene lost 6 bases and the J gene lost 0 bases, with 18 bases spanning the gap. CDR3 sequence (DNA): TGCAGTGCGTACACCGCAGCGTACCCCTCCTACAATGAGCAGTTCTTC. The encoded protein is CSAYTAAYPSYNEQFF.

There are many counts of this clonotype. The V gene is TRBV12-3 or TRBV12-4, the J gene TRBJ2-1; D ambiguous. This CDR3 is built from 15 residues. V was cut by 7 bases and J by 0 bases, with 13 bases left in between. In DNA form, the CDR3 reads TGTGCCAGCACGTCCGATAAGAGCTCCTACAATGAGCAGTTCTTC. Its protein product is CASTSDKSSYNEQFF.

About this clonotype: A much larger clonotype is one base distant, so this may be a read error. The gene calls are TRBV2 and TRBJ1-2; 7 bases match TRBD1. The length of the CDR3 is 15 residues. Germline V lookup: CDR1 SNHLY, CDR2 FYNNEI. With 6 bases clipped from V and 0 bases from J, the junction kept 7 bases outside the gene matches. CDR3 sequence (DNA): TGTGCCAGCAGAGAGACAGGGTACGCTAACTATGGCTACACCTTC. It is translated as CASRETGYANYGYTF.